A selection of T cell receptor beta chains follows, all from one sample in a study of T cell repertoires in cytomegalovirus infection. TCRdb itself ran the reads through MiXCR, one entry per CDR3 protein. Here the sample spans 490,000 or so distinct CDR3 sequences, roughly 10% being singletons. Sequenced sample: PBMCs. The source of these receptors is a human donor in good health (CMV status not recorded). Some clones in this sample may be carry-over from other donors' samples. The CDR3 runs from the conserved cysteine through the conserved F or W. A D gene is named only where the DNA matches it firmly. Clone size, where shown, is once, few, many, or a class for clones that have expanded.

j_call v_call d_call cdr3_length clone_size cdr3_nt cdr3_aa
TRBJ2-5 TRBV12-5 - 13 - TGTGCTAGTGGTTTGGTCCCTCCAGAGACCCAGTACTTC CASGLVPPETQYF
TRBJ1-1 TRBV3-1 - 13 few TGTGCCAGCAGCCAAGAGGGTGTAGGGACCGCTTTCTTT CASSQEGVGTAFF
TRBJ1-1 TRBV5-4 - 15 many TGTGCCAGCAGCTTGGAAGGGAATGGAGTTAGTGAAGCTTTCTTT CASSLEGNGVSEAFF
TRBJ1-4 TRBV20-1 - 16 - TGCAGTGCTAGTCTCCAAGCCCAGTCGATAGGGCAAAAACTGTTTTTT CSASLQAQSIGQKLFF
TRBJ1-2 TRBV28 TRBD1 14 many TGTGCCAGCAGTCAGGACAGGGGCCCCTATGGCTACACCTTC CASSQDRGPYGYTF
TRBJ2-7 TRBV7-4 - 13 - TGTGCCAACAGCCCTCCAGGGACCTACGAGCAGTACTTC CANSPPGTYEQYF
TRBJ2-2 TRBV19 TRBD2 15 - TGTGCCAGTACCTCCCTAGCGGCGAACACCGGGGAGCTGTTTTTT CASTSLAANTGELFF
TRBJ2-7 TRBV2 TRBD1 15 few TGTGCCAGCAGTGAAGCGATGACAGGGACATACGAGCAGTACTTC CASSEAMTGTYEQYF
TRBJ1-2 TRBV19 - 11 few TGTGCCAGTACGGCCGAATATGGCTACACCTTC CASTAEYGYTF
TRBJ2-7 TRBV7-3 TRBD2 16 - TGTGCCAGCAGCCCAGGGACTAGCGGGCGACACCACGAGCAGTACTTC CASSPGTSGRHHEQYF
TRBJ1-2 TRBV12-3/TRBV12-4 - 14 few TGTGCCAGCAGATCCTTTGGGGGACTTTATGGCTACACCTTC CASRSFGGLYGYTF
TRBJ2-2 TRBV7-3 - 13 many TGTGCCAGCCGACCAGGGAACACCGGGGAGCTGTTTTTT CASRPGNTGELFF
TRBJ2-1 TRBV14 - 16 many TGTGCCAGCAGCCAAAGAAAGGGCCTCAGAGGTAATGAGCAGTTCTTC CASSQRKGLRGNEQFF
TRBJ1-1 TRBV9 - 15 - TGTGCCAGCAGCGAACATCAGGGGATGAACACTGAAGCTTTCTTT CASSEHQGMNTEAFF
TRBJ1-4 TRBV12-3/TRBV12-4 - 16 few TGTGCCAGCAGTTTCTGGGGACACGCAACTAATGAAAAACTGTTTTTT CASSFWGHATNEKLFF
TRBJ2-7 TRBV5-6 TRBD2 15 many TGTGCCAGCAGCCGGGGGCTAGCGGGGCGGAATCGGCAGTACTTC CASSRGLAGRNRQYF
TRBJ1-4 TRBV18 - 14 many TGTGCCAGCTCACCGACAGTGGGCGAGGAAAAACTGTTTTTT CASSPTVGEEKLFF
TRBJ2-7 TRBV2 TRBD1 16 many TGTGCCAGCAGATACCCTTCGGGACAGGGTCGGTACGAGCAGTACTTC CASRYPSGQGRYEQYF
TRBJ2-3 TRBV29-1 - 14 - TGCAGCGTTGAACCCGGGGACAGCACAGATACGCAGTATTTT CSVEPGDSTDTQYF
TRBJ1-2 TRBV20-1 TRBD1 15 - TGCAGTGCTAGAGATCAGGGGGATACTAACTATGGCTACACCTTC CSARDQGDTNYGYTF
TRBJ2-1 TRBV20-1 - 15 - TGCAGTGCCCCCCCCGGTGGAGGCTCCTACAATGAGCAGTTCTTC CSAPPGGGSYNEQFF
TRBJ2-7 TRBV20-1 - 13 many TGCAGTGCTAGTGTGCCGGGGTACTACGAGCAGTACTTC CSASVPGYYEQYF
TRBJ2-1 TRBV19 - 17 few TGTGCCAGTAGTATAGTTAAAGCTATGAGTCCCTACAATGAGCAGTTCTTC CASSIVKAMSPYNEQFF
TRBJ2-2 TRBV6-4 - 14 - TGTGCCAGCAGGGTAACAGGTCCCACCGGGGAGCTGTTTTTT CASRVTGPTGELFF
TRBJ2-6 TRBV6-1 - 15 many TGTGCCAGCGGGACGCCATTGACCGGGGCCAACGTCCTGACTTTC CASGTPLTGANVLTF
TRBJ2-3 TRBV11-2 - 13 many TGTGCCAGCAGCCGTTCACGGACAGATACGCAGTATTTT CASSRSRTDTQYF
TRBJ1-5 TRBV19 - 14 - TGTGCCAGTAGTTTGCGGGGAGTCTATCAGCCCCAGCATTTT CASSLRGVYQPQHF
TRBJ2-1 TRBV29-1 TRBD2 15 many TGCAGCGTTGAAAGAGGCGGGAGCTCCTACAATGAGCAGTTCTTC CSVERGGSSYNEQFF
TRBJ2-1 TRBV7-7 - 17 many TGTGCTAGCAGCTTAGCGGACCCAAAGAGCTCCTACAATGAGCAGTTCTTC CASSLADPKSSYNEQFF
TRBJ2-2 TRBV10-3 - 13 many TGTGCCATCAGTCCATTTCAGACCGGGGAGCTGTTTTTT CAISPFQTGELFF
TRBJ2-3 TRBV12-3/TRBV12-4 TRBD2 14 - TGTGCCAGCGGCTTGACTAGCGGCACAGATACGCAGTATTTT CASGLTSGTDTQYF
TRBJ1-1 TRBV5-6 - 12 many TGTGCCAGCAGCTTAGCAGGGGAGGGAGCTTTCTTT CASSLAGEGAFF
TRBJ2-6 TRBV29-1 TRBD1 17 - TGCAGCGTTGAAGATCCCGACAGGGCCCCAGGGGCCAACGTCCTGACTTTC CSVEDPDRAPGANVLTF
TRBJ1-1 TRBV7-3 - 13 many TGTGCCAGCTCGCCTTCGGGTGACACTGAAGCTTTCTTT CASSPSGDTEAFF
TRBJ2-7 TRBV9 TRBD1 15 few TGTGCCAGCAGCGTAGCCGGACAGGGCCCCTACGAGCAGTACTTC CASSVAGQGPYEQYF
TRBJ1-5 TRBV12-3/TRBV12-4 - 14 many TGTGCCAGCAGGCAGGGATCTGGCAATCAGCCCCAGCATTTT CASRQGSGNQPQHF
TRBJ1-4 TRBV2 - 13 few TGTGCCAGCCATGAAACTATAGGGGAAAAACTGTTTTTT CASHETIGEKLFF
TRBJ1-1 TRBV7-3 TRBD1 14 many TGTGCCAGCAGCTTAGGACAGGGTACCCCTGAAGCTTTCTTT CASSLGQGTPEAFF
TRBJ2-2 TRBV5-1 TRBD2 15 many TGCGCCAGCAGACCCGGGACTAGCGACACCGGGGAGCTGTTTTTT CASRPGTSDTGELFF
TRBJ2-7 TRBV19 TRBD2 11 many TGTGCCAGTAAAGCGGCGGGGGTTCAGTACTTC CASKAAGVQYF
TRBJ2-7 TRBV6-1 - 14 many TGTGCCAGCGGAGGGATGCAGAGCTCCTACGAGCAGTACTTC CASGGMQSSYEQYF
TRBJ2-3 TRBV4-2 TRBD2 16 many TGTGCCAGCAGCCAAGTCGGCGGGGGATTCACAGATACGCAGTATTTT CASSQVGGGFTDTQYF
TRBJ2-6 TRBV12-3/TRBV12-4 TRBD2 19 many TGTGCCAGCAGTTCCCGGACTAGCGGGCAAAGCTCTGGGGCCAACGTCCTGACTTTC CASSSRTSGQSSGANVLTF
TRBJ2-5 TRBV12-3/TRBV12-4 - 14 many TGTGCCAGCAGTTTCCGACGGAATCAAGAGACCCAGTACTTC CASSFRRNQETQYF
TRBJ2-5 TRBV3-1 TRBD2 17 - TGTGCCAGCAGCCAAGAGACCGGACTAGCGGAGCAAGAGACCCAGTACTTC CASSQETGLAEQETQYF
TRBJ1-1 TRBV5-1 - 11 - TGCGCCAGCAGCTCAGAACTTGAAGCTTTCTTT CASSSELEAFF
TRBJ2-1 TRBV10-3 TRBD1 15 many TGTGCCATCAGTGAGCCGGGACAGGGGCGGTATGAGCAGTTCTTC CAISEPGQGRYEQFF
TRBJ2-1 TRBV19 - 14 - TGTGCCAGTAGGCCGAGGCTCCTTTACAATGAGCAGTTCTTC CASRPRLLYNEQFF
TRBJ2-7 TRBV12-3/TRBV12-4 TRBD1 12 many TGTGCCAGCAGCCAGGGGGCGGGGTGGCAGTACTTC CASSQGAGWQYF
TRBJ2-7 TRBV12-3/TRBV12-4 - 15 many TGTGCCAGCAGTTTAGCGGTGGGTGTCGTCAACGAGCAGTACTTC CASSLAVGVVNEQYF
TRBJ2-3 TRBV28 TRBD1 17 few TGTGCCAGCAGTTTATCCGGACAGGCCGGAGGCACAGATACGCAGTATTTT CASSLSGQAGGTDTQYF
TRBJ2-3 TRBV5-1 - 15 few TGCGCCAGCAGCTTGGTCCCAGATAGCACAGATACGCAGTATTTT CASSLVPDSTDTQYF
TRBJ2-7 TRBV20-1 TRBD2 14 many TGCAGTGCTAATCGAGCGGGGGGTGGGTACGAGCAGTACTTC CSANRAGGGYEQYF
TRBJ2-1 TRBV24-1 TRBD2 13 many TGTGCCACCGGGACTAGCGGTTACAATGAGCAGTTCTTC CATGTSGYNEQFF
TRBJ1-5 TRBV4-2 - 15 many TGTGCCAGCAGCCAAGATACAGGGAGGGAGCAGCCCCAGCATTTT CASSQDTGREQPQHF